This entry describes one T cell receptor beta chain. This specimen belongs to a study of blood T cell repertoires in COVID-19. Germline-derived CDR1 and CDR2 are SEHNR and FQNEAQ (reference sequence). Trimming removed 1 base at V and 10 bases at J, with 10 bases between. The CDR3 runs to 13 residues. Authors' methods: Nucleated cell number was recorded as an estimate derived from reference gene primer amplification. Repertoires were generated with immunoSEQ multiplex PCR, while TCRdb's copy carries only in-frame clones and drops some. The V and J calls and clone size come from that table; D and trimming were worked out from the DNA. Here the sample spans about 380,000 clones, 81% being singletons.

This receptor was taken from a human donor with acute or convalescent COVID-19. The donor label of this sample is uncertain. The source material was peripheral blood. V is TRBV7-9 and J is TRBJ1-4, with D tentatively TRBD1 (5 bases). CDR3 amino acids: CASSLGGGGKLFF. CDR3 bases: TGTGCCAGCAGCTTAGGGGGCGGCGGAAAACTGTTTTTT.